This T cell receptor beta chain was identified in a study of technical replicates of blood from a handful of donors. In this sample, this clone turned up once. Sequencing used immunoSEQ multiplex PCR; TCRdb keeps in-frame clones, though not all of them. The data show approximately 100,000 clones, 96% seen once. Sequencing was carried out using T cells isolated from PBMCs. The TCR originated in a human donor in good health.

CDR3 DNA sequence: TGTGCCAGCAGCGTAGGTCTGACAGACTCCTACACCTTC. Its protein product is CASSVGLTDSYTF. The rearrangement links TRBV9 to TRBJ1-2; tentative D call: TRBD1 (5 bases). The CDR3 is made up of 13 amino acids. The germline gives CDR1 SGDLS, CDR2 YYNGEE. V was shortened by 0 bases and J by 10 bases, with 13 bases between the two germline ends.